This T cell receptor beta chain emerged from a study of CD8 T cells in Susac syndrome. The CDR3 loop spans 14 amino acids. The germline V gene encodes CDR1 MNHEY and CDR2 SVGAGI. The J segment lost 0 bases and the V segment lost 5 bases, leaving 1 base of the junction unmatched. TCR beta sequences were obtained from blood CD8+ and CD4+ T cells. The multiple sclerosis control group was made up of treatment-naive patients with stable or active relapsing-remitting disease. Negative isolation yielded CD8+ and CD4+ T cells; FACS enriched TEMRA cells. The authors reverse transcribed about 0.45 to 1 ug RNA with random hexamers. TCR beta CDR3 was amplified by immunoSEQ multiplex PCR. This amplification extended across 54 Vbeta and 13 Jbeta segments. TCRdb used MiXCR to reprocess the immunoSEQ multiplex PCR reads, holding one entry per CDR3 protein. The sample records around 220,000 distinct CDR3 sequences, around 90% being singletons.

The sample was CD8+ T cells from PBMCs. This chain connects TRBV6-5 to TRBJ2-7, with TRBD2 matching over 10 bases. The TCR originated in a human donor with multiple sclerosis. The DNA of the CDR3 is TGTGCCAGCAGTACTAGCGGGGCCTCCTACGAGCAGTACTTC. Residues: CASSTSGASYEQYF.